This T cell receptor (beta chain) was recovered during a study of a mutant IDH1 vaccine in newly diagnosed glioma. Study-level information: Eight vaccinations went to patients in weeks 1, 3, 5, 7, 11, 15, 19, 23. Patients began vaccination 4-6 weeks after radiotherapy alone, or with temozolomide cycles. Patients got radiotherapy, temozolomide, or both beforehand, and most got both. Study-wide results and caveats: The study observed vaccine-induced immune responses in 85% to 95% of patients.

The time point was: week 23, last vaccination. Doses comprised 300 ug of mutant IDH1 20-mer peptide each, plus topical imiquimod. Germline assignment: CDR1 LNHDA and CDR2 SQIVND (reference sequence). The junction had 8 bases not matched to a gene; V was cut back by 6 bases and J by 4 bases. CDR3 length: 14 residues. Comments on this clone: What it binds is not known.

Method: immunoSEQ multiplex PCR; TCRdb's copy keeps in-frame clones and lacks some. Found here are about 64,000 clones, about 85% of them singletons; the top ten hold roughly 4%. The chain uses TRBV19 and TRBJ1-1, with 7 bases matching TRBD1. The source material was PBMCs, sampled from a glioma patient whose treatment included an IDH1 peptide vaccine. This TCR was sampled from a man younger than 45 with glioma. The CDR3 sequence: CASRNQGGTTEAFF. CDR3 sequence (DNA): TGTGCCAGTAGGAATCAGGGGGGAACCACTGAAGCTTTCTTT.